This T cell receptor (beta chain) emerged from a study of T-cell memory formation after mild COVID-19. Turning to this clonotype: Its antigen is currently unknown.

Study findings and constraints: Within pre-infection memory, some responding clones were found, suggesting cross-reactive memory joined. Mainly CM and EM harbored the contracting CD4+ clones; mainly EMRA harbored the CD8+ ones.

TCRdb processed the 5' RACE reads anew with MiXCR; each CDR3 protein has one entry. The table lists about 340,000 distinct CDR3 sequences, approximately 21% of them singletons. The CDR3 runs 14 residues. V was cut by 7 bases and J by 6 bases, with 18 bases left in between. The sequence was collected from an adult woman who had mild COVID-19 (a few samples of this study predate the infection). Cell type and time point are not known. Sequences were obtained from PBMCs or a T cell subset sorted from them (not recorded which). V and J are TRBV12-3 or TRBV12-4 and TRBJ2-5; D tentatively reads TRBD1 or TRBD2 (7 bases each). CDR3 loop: CASTNQGGAKTQYF. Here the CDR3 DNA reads TGTGCCAGCACCAACCAGGGGGGGGCGAAGACCCAGTACTTC.